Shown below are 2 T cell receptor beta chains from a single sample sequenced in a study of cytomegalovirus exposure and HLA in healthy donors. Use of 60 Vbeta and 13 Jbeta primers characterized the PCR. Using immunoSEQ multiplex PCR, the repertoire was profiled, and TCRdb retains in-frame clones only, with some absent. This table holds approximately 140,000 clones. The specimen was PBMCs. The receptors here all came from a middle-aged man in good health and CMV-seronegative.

CDR3 bases: TGTGCCAGCAGTTACCAGAATCCCAACACTGAAGCTTTCTTT. Its protein is CASSYQNPNTEAFF. The rearrangement uses TRBV6-6 and TRBJ1-1; no clear D gene. V was shortened by 2 bases and J by 2 bases, with 9 bases between the two germline ends. CDR1 and CDR2 (germline): MNHNY, SVGAGI (reference sequence). There are 14 residues in the CDR3.

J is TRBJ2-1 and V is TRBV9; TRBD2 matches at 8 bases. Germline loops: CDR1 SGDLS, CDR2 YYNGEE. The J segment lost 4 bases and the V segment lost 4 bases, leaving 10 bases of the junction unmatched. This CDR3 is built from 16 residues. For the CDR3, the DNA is TGTGCCAGCAGCCCCCGAATAGCGGGGCTATACAATGAGCAGTTCTTC. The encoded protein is CASSPRIAGLYNEQFF. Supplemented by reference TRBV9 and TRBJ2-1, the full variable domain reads DSGVTQTPKHLITATGQRVTLRCSPRSGDLSVYWYQQSLDQGLQFLIQYYNGEERAKGNILERFSAQQFPDLHSELNLSSLELGDSALYFCASSPRIAGLYNEQFFGPGTRLTVL.